This T cell receptor (beta chain) emerged from a study of T cells in Graves' hyperthyroidism and ophthalmopathy. Whole-study context: Specimen type is peripheral blood, collected at initial diagnosis prior to any treatment. Findings and caveats of the study: Clonotypes that were expanded in thyroid above 0.001 mostly appeared in blood too. Ophthalmopathy could be told apart from stable hyperthyroidism with a 13 V-J model.

Isolation of PBMCs was performed on roughly 9 ml fresh peripheral blood. Trimming took 0 bases from V and 8 from J, leaving 19 bases between them. The CDR3 is made up of 15 amino acids. Germline CDR1 and CDR2: DFQATT and SNEGSKA (reference sequence). About this clonotype: Its specificity is not known.

Authors of the study amplified TCR beta CDR3 regions from RNA transcripts. HTBI primers were used for first-round RT-PCR of the TCR CDR3. TCRdb reprocessed the multiplex PCR reads via MiXCR and lists one record per CDR3 protein. This sample has about 600,000 distinct CDR3 sequences, with about a sixth found just once. The chain recombines TRBV20-1 with TRBJ1-2; possible D gene TRBD1, 5 bases. This clonotype was obtained from a woman aged 40-49 years with Graves' ophthalmopathy. Sequencing input: blood. CDR3 loop: CSARDLTGLGVGYTF. The CDR3 DNA reads TGCAGTGCTAGAGATTTAACGGGGCTCGGCGTCGGCTACACCTTC.